This entry concerns a single T cell receptor (beta chain). Here immunoSEQ multiplex PCR was the method, and the copy in TCRdb shows in-frame clones only, minus some. The sample carries under 450,000 clones, over 75% recorded once. The sample originates from a study of control samples from healthy donors and cancer patients. Germline CDR1 is SNHLY and CDR2 is FYNNEI. Unmatched junction bases numbered 4, after V lost 9 bases and J lost 8 bases. The CDR3 contains 12 residues. The chain has TRBV2 and TRBJ1-4; 9 nucleotides agree with TRBD1. Sequences were obtained from PBMCs. The origin of this receptor is a man in his forties or fifties with head and neck cancer. CDR3 nucleotides: TGTGCCAGTAACAGGGGGCAGGAAAAACTGTTTTTT. Encoded protein: CASNRGQEKLFF.